Shown below are 7 T cell receptor beta chains from a single sample sequenced in a study of cytomegalovirus exposure and HLA in healthy donors (dated by TCRdb to 2015 to 2018). Library prep was done by the immunoSEQ multiplex PCR assay. A mixture of 60 forward primers for TCR Vbeta segments and 13 reverse primers for TCR Jbeta segments was used in the multiplex PCR. TCRdb provides this immuneACCESS table in a form limited to in-frame rearrangements. Some clones are lacking; in checked studies, under half of them reflect an unresolved V gene, and why the rest are absent is not known. This sample gives over 50,000 clones in total; around 75% of them show up just once. Just over 50% of the sample belongs to the ten largest clones. Input material: PBMCs. Receptor source: a man aged 45-65 years in good health and CMV-seropositive.

The chain carries TRBV10-1 and TRBJ2-1, with D tentatively TRBD2 (5 bases). There are 16 residues in the CDR3. Germline CDR1 is WNHNN and CDR2 is SYGVQD (reference sequence). V lost 6 bases to trimming and J lost 8 bases, with 23 bases between them. The CDR3 bases are TGCGCCAGCAGCCCTCAACGGAGGAGTCCTAGGGATGAGCAGTTCTTC. This sequence encodes CASSPQRRSPRDEQFF.

The chain uses TRBV4-1 and TRBJ1-1; no definite D call. Germline CDR1 and CDR2: MGHRA and YSYEKL. This CDR3 comprises 15 residues. The V gene lost 0 bases and the J gene lost 1 base, with 9 bases spanning the gap. The CDR3 bases are TGCGCCAGCAGCCAAGACCAGGTCAAGAACACTGAAGCTTTCTTT. Residues: CASSQDQVKNTEAFF.

The chain uses TRBV30 and TRBJ1-1, with no clear D. V lost 0 bases to trimming and J lost 1 base, with 6 bases between them. This CDR3 region has 13 residues. The germline CDR1 and CDR2 sequences are GTSNPN and SVGIG (reference sequence). DNA for the CDR3: TGTGCCTGGAGTGTACAACCGAACACTGAAGCTTTCTTT. Its protein is CAWSVQPNTEAFF.

This chain links TRBV5-6 with TRBJ1-4, with TRBD1 matching 7 bases. The length of the CDR3 is 15 residues. Germline CDR1 SGHDT, CDR2 YYEEEE. V was pared by 4 bases and J by 8 bases, with 11 bases of the junction left unmatched. The CDR3 reads CASSPLGQGEEKLFF. The CDR3 DNA reads TGTGCCAGCAGCCCCCTGGGGCAGGGGGAGGAAAAACTGTTTTTT.

In the case of this clone: The junction differs from germline at one of its ends, possibly a read error. This sequence joins TRBV28 and TRBJ1-6; 8 bases are shared with TRBD1. The CDR3 has 14 residues. Germline-derived CDR1 and CDR2 are MDHEN and SYDVKM. Here the CDR3 DNA reads TGTACCAGCAGTCTGGACAGGGTTAATTCACCCCTCCACTTT. Its translation is CTSSLDRVNSPLHF.

This clone has a handful of counts. The V and J genes are TRBV19 and TRBJ1-1; a possible D gene is TRBD1 (6 bases). The CDR3 runs to 15 residues. Germline CDR1 LNHDA, CDR2 SQIVND (reference sequence). V lost 5 bases, J lost 2 bases, and 15 bases lay in between. The CDR3 region is CASSPQQGRNTEAFF. The CDR3 DNA reads TGTGCCAGTAGTCCACAACAGGGCCGAAACACTGAAGCTTTCTTT.

V gene TRBV5-1 combines with J gene TRBJ1-2; 11 positions agree with TRBD1. The CDR3 length is 15 residues. CDR1 and CDR2 (germline): SGHRS, YFSETQ. The ends lost 4 bases at V and 8 bases at J; junction bases unmatched: 10. DNA for the CDR3: TGCGCCAGCAGCGAACGGACAGGGGGCACGGGGGGCTACACCTTC. Translating it yields CASSERTGGTGGYTF.